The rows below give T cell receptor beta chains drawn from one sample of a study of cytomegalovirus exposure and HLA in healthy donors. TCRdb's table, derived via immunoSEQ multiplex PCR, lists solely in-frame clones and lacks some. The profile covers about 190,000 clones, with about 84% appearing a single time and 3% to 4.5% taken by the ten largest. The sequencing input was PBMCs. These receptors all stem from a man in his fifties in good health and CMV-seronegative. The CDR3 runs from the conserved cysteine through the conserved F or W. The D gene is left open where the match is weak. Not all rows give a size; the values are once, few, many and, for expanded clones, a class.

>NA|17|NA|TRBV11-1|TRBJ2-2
CASSLRTRLAYGGELFF
TGTGCCAGCAGCTTAAGGACCCGGCTAGCGTACGGCGGGGAGCTGTTTTTT
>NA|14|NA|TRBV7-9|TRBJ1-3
CASSSSVSGNTIYF
TGTGCCAGCAGCTCCTCCGTCTCTGGAAACACCATATATTTT
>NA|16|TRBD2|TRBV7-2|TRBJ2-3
CASSLRSLAGGDTQYF
TGTGCCAGCAGCTTACGCTCTCTAGCGGGGGGAGATACGCAGTATTTT
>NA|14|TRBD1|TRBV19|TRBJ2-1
CATTRGTGGDEQFF
TGTGCCACCACGAGAGGGACAGGGGGCGATGAGCAGTTCTTC
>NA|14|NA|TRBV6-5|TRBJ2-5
CASSYSGTTETQYF
TGTGCCAGCAGTTACTCGGGCACAACGGAGACCCAGTACTTC
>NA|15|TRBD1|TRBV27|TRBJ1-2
CASSPSDRGLHGYTF
TGTGCCAGCAGTCCTTCGGACAGGGGGCTGCATGGCTACACCTTC
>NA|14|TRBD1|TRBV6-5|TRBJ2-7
CASSYGTGPYEQYF
TGTGCCAGCAGTTACGGGACAGGACCCTACGAGCAGTACTTC
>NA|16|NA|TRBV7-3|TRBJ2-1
CASSLGPVDSYNEQFF
TGTGCCAGCAGCTTAGGCCCTGTCGATTCCTACAATGAGCAGTTCTTC
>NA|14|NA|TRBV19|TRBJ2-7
CASSRETTSYEQYF
TGTGCCAGTAGTAGGGAGACGACCTCCTACGAGCAGTACTTC
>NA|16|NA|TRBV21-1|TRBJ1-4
CASSRGAGQGCEKLFF
TGTGCCAGCAGCAGAGGGGCGGGACAGGGCTGTGAAAAACTGTTTTTT
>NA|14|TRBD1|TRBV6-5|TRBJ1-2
CASRKGTGNYGYTF
TGTGCCAGCAGAAAGGGGACAGGGAATTATGGCTACACCTTC
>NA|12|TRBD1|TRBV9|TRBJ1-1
CASSPDREPTFF
TGTGCCAGCAGCCCGGACAGGGAACCCACTTTCTTT
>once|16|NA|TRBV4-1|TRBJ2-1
CASSQVNREKYNEQFF
TGCGCCAGCAGCCAAGTCAACAGGGAAAAATACAATGAGCAGTTCTTC
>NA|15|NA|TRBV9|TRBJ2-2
CASSLATRSTGELFF
TGTGCCAGCAGCCTCGCGACGAGGTCTACCGGGGAGCTGTTTTTT
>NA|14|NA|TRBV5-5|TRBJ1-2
CASSPQVSNYGYTF
TGTGCCAGCAGCCCTCAGGTATCTAACTATGGCTACACCTTC
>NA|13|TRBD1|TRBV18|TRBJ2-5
CASSGQGDETQYF
TGTGCCAGTTCCGGACAGGGCGACGAGACCCAGTACTTC
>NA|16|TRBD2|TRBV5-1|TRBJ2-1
CASSLSPTSGYNEQFF
TGCGCCAGCAGCTTGTCCCCGACTAGCGGTTACAATGAGCAGTTCTTC
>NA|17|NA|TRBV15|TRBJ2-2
CATSRDLSGTNTGELFF
TGTGCCACCAGCAGAGATCTCTCAGGAACGAACACCGGGGAGCTGTTTTTT
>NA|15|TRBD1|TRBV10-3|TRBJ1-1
CASLDRGRLNTEAFF
TGTGCCTCCTTGGACAGGGGGCGGTTGAACACTGAAGCTTTCTTT
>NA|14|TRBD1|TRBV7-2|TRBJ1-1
CASSFRGRSTEAFF
TGTGCCAGCAGCTTCAGGGGGCGGAGTACTGAAGCTTTCTTT
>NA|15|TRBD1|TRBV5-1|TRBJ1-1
CASSSTGSWNTEAFF
TGCGCCAGCAGCTCGACAGGGTCGTGGAACACTGAAGCTTTCTTT
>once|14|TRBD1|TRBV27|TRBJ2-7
CASSTGTGGYEQYF
TGTGCCAGCAGCACCGGGACAGGGGGTTACGAGCAGTACTTC
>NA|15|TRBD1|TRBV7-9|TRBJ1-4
CASSLDGTGDTRLFF
TGTGCCAGCAGCTTAGATGGGACAGGGGATACCCGGCTGTTTTTT